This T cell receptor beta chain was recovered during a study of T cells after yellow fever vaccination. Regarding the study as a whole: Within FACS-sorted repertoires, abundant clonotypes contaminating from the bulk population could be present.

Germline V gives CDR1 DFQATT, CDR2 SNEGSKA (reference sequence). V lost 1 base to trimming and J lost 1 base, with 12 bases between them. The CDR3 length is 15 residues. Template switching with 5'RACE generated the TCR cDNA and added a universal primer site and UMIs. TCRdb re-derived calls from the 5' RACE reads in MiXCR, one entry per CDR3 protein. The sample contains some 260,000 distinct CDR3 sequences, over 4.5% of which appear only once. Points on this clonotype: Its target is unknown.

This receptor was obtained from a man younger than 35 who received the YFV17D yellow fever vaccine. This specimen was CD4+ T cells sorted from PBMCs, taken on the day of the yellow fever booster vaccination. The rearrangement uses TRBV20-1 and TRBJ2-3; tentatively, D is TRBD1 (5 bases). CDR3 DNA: TGCAGTGCTAGAGTGGTAGGGGCCCGCACAGATACGCAGTATTTT. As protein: CSARVVGARTDTQYF.